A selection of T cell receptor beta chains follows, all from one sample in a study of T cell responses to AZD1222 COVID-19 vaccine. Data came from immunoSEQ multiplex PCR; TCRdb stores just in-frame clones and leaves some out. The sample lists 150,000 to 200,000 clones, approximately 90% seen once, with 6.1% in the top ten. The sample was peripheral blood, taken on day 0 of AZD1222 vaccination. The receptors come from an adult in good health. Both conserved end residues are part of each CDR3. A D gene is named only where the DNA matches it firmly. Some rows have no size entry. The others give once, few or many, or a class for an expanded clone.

DNA: TGCGCCAGCAGCCTAGGACAGGGGTCTGTTAATGGCTACACCTTC
CDR3: CASSLGQGSVNGYTF
D: TRBD1
V: TRBV5-1
J: TRBJ1-2
size: -

DNA: TGTGCCAGTAGTATGTCCGGACAGTCCTACGAGCAGTACTTC
CDR3: CASSMSGQSYEQYF
D: -
V: TRBV19
J: TRBJ2-7
size: -

DNA: TGTGCCAGCAGCCAAGAGCCCCGGACTAGCGGGGGGTCAGATACGCAGTATTTT
CDR3: CASSQEPRTSGGSDTQYF
D: TRBD2
V: TRBV3-1/TRBV3-2
J: TRBJ2-3
size: once

DNA: TGTGCCAGTGGGGCGGGGTACATAAACCAAGAGACCCAGTACTTC
CDR3: CASGAGYINQETQYF
D: -
V: TRBV6-5
J: TRBJ2-5
size: -

DNA: TGCGCCAGCTTACACGCAACTAATGAAAAACTGTTTTTT
CDR3: CASLHATNEKLFF
D: -
V: TRBV10-2
J: TRBJ1-4
size: -

DNA: TGTGCCAGCAGCTCAACAGAGAATAGCAATCAGCCCCAGCATTTT
CDR3: CASSSTENSNQPQHF
D: -
V: TRBV28
J: TRBJ1-5
size: -